This record concerns one TCR beta chain sequence. Its target is not known. This sample stems from a study of beta chain features in type 1 diabetes. Background on the study: Healthy donors resembled patients in age, gender and cell yields. Study-level findings and limits: Fewer insertions but more deletions were seen at VDJ junctions in type 1 diabetes patients. The study found moderately but significantly shorter TCRB CDR3s in all four CD4+ subsets of Type 1 diabetes patients.

CDR1 is SGHRS and CDR2 is YFSETQ in the germline V gene. The CDR3 length is 15 residues. V lost 4 bases to trimming and J lost 7 bases; unmatched junction nucleotides: 9. The entirety of the isolated RNA underwent reverse transcription, so expressed TCRB transcripts were sequenced. Some clones are missing from TCRdb's copy, which holds only in-frame ones; the method was immunoSEQ multiplex PCR. Here the sample spans under 300,000 clones, roughly 24% being singletons. Stem cell-like memory, regulatory, central memory and naive CD4+ cells were sorted via CD45RO/CCR7/CD25/CD127/CD95/CD27. In all sorted populations, purity surpassed 98%.

The chain combines TRBV5-1 with TRBJ2-1; 9 bases match TRBD2. This TCR came from a young woman with type 1 diabetes. Sequenced material: naive CD4+ T cells from blood. CDR3 region: CASSQLSGRPNEQFF. The DNA of the CDR3 is TGCGCCAGCAGCCAGCTAAGCGGGAGGCCGAATGAGCAGTTCTTC.